The 20 T cell receptor beta chains given below trace back to one sample, sequenced in a study of glioma-infiltrating T cells. TCR alpha and beta CDR3 regions were amplified from RNA using iRepertoire nested multiplex PCR. Each CDR3 protein gets one entry after TCRdb re-called the multiplex PCR reads with MiXCR. The table records more than 300,000 distinct CDR3 sequences, less than 50% of them present only once. Sequenced: glioma tissue, nonneoplastic brain tissue, or PBMCs (not recorded which). All receptors derive from a human donor with low-grade glioma or glioblastoma, undergoing nonglioma brain surgery, or in good health (not recorded which).

The gene calls are TRBV28 and TRBJ1-2, with TRBD1 as a possible D gene (5 bases). Germline CDR1 reads MDHEN; CDR2 reads SYDVKM. The CDR3 loop spans 14 amino acids. The V end was cut by 6 bases, the J end by 2 bases, with 13 bases between. In nucleotides, the CDR3 is TGTGCCAGCAGCCAGGGAAACCCCAACTATGGCTACACCTTC. Translated, it gives CASSQGNPNYGYTF.

This clonotype was detected many times. This chain uses TRBV27 with TRBJ2-1, with D possibly matching TRBD1 (5 bases). Trimming left V 2 bases short and J 0 bases short, with 11 bases between. Germline V gene data show CDR1 as MNHEY and CDR2 as SMNVEV (reference sequence). The CDR3 runs to 16 residues. CDR3 protein: CASSLRGFSSYNEQFF. The CDR3 DNA reads TGTGCCAGCAGTTTAAGGGGTTTTAGCTCCTACAATGAGCAGTTCTTC.

This clonotype has just one count. The chain uses TRBV12-3 or TRBV12-4 and TRBJ2-7; D is perhaps TRBD1 (6 bases). This CDR3 comprises 13 residues. Trimming took off 6 bases at V and 7 bases at J, with 16 bases between the two ends. CDR3 amino acids: CASRGASMGEQYF. The CDR3, as DNA: TGTGCCAGCAGGGGGGCTAGTATGGGTGAGCAGTACTTC.

A note on this clonotype: This may come from a read error, since a much larger clone is one base off. This rearrangement joins TRBV20-1 to TRBJ2-3; weak D call: TRBD2 (5 bases). The CDR3 is 14 residues long. Germline values: CDR1 DFQATT, CDR2 SNEGSKA (reference sequence). The germline V and J ends were trimmed by 3 bases and 6 bases, with 16 bases remaining between them. The CDR3: CSASRKRSGDTQYF. CDR3 nucleotides: TGCAGTGCTAGTCGTAAGCGGAGTGGTGATACGCAGTATTTT.

This clonotype was counted many times. The chain couples TRBV20-1 to TRBJ1-1; no firm D call. This CDR3 comprises 13 residues. Germline lookup yields CDR1 DFQATT and CDR2 SNEGSKA (reference sequence). Trimming took off 0 bases at V and 4 bases at J, with 9 bases between the two ends. The DNA of the CDR3 is TGCAGTGCTAGAGATCCCAGGTTCACTGAAGCTTTCTTT. As protein: CSARDPRFTEAFF.

This clonotype was found a few times. The chain uses TRBV6-2 or TRBV6-3 and TRBJ1-1; no firm D call. The germline gives CDR1 MNHEY, CDR2 SVGEGT. V was pared by 7 bases and J by 0 bases, with 12 bases between. CDR3 length equals 14 residues. The CDR3 loop is CASTRSRMNTEAFF. As DNA, the CDR3 is TGTGCCAGCACCAGGTCCAGGATGAACACTGAAGCTTTCTTT.

This clonotype was picked up many times. This rearrangement joins TRBV27 to TRBJ2-5; D is undetermined. From germline, CDR1 is MNHEY and CDR2 SMNVEV (reference sequence). Between the trimmed V and J ends, which lost 3 bases and 0 bases, there was a span of 11 bases. This CDR3 is built from 15 residues. The CDR3, as DNA: TGTGCCAGCAGTTTCCGCTATTTGTACCAAGAGACCCAGTACTTC. Translated: CASSFRYLYQETQYF.

This clonotype was recorded at least ten times. This CDR3 reads CASSFWASDYGYTF. Here the CDR3 DNA reads TGTGCCAGCAGTTTTTGGGCCAGCGACTATGGCTACACCTTC. The gene calls are TRBV27 and TRBJ1-2; D ambiguous. The CDR3 totals 14 residues. Trimming took 3 bases from V and 3 from J, leaving 11 bases between them. CDR1 MNHEY and CDR2 SMNVEV come from the germline V gene (reference sequence).

Comment on this clonotype: Relative to the germline gene, one junction end is altered; a read error may explain this. The gene calls are TRBV24-1 and TRBJ2-7; D call uncertain. In germline, CDR1 is KGHDR, CDR2 SFDVKD. The CDR3 is 12 residues long. The CDR3 loop reads CATSRDGAEQHF. In DNA form, the CDR3 reads TGTGCCACCAGTAGAGACGGCGCCGAGCAGCACTTC.

Details on this clonotype: One end of the junction varies from germline; a read error may be responsible. V usage is TRBV3-1 and J usage is TRBJ2-1; D is unclear. This CDR3 has 14 residues. The germline CDR1 and CDR2 sequences are LGHDT and YNNKEL (reference sequence). This CDR3 reads CASRLQDSYNEQFF. CDR3 in DNA: TGCGCCAGCAGACTCCAGGACTCCTACAATGAGCAGTTCTTC.

V usage is TRBV7-3 and J usage is TRBJ2-7; no definite D call. The ends were cut back, 0 bases at V and 6 bases at J, with 9 bases in the middle. Germline V lookup: CDR1 SGHTA, CDR2 FQGTGA. CDR3 length: 13 amino acids. The CDR3 DNA reads as TGTGCCAGCAGCTTAACGTTCGCCGGCGAGCAGTACTTC. Residues: CASSLTFAGEQYF.

On this clonotype itself: A much larger clone sits a single nucleotide away, making a read error possible. CDR3: CASSPGQPDSHEQCF. For the CDR3, the DNA is TGTGCCAGCAGTCCCGGACAGCCCGATTCTCACGAGCAGTGCTTC. The J gene is TRBJ2-7, the V gene TRBV28; tentative D call: TRBD1 (6 bases). This CDR3 has 15 amino acids. The germline CDR1 and CDR2 sequences are MDHEN and SYDVKM.

The chain employs TRBV28 and TRBJ2-1; 11 positions agree with TRBD2. With 3 bases clipped from V and 6 bases from J, the junction kept 13 bases outside the gene matches. CDR3 length: 18 residues. The V gene's germline CDR1 is MDHEN and CDR2 SYDVKM. CDR3 sequence: CASSFLQTLLAGVNEQFF. For the CDR3, the DNA is TGTGCCAGCAGTTTTTTACAGACCTTACTAGCGGGAGTCAATGAGCAGTTCTTC.

The chain combines TRBV2 with TRBJ2-3; D is tentatively TRBD1 or TRBD2 (5 bases each). With 6 bases removed from V and 2 bases from J, the gap between germline ends came to 12 bases. Germline CDR1 SNHLY, CDR2 FYNNEI. This CDR3 has 14 amino acids. The CDR3 protein is CASRRDRTTDTQYF. The DNA of the CDR3 is TGTGCCAGCAGGAGGGACCGAACCACAGATACGCAGTATTTT.

The V gene is TRBV28, the J gene TRBJ2-1; 12 bases agree with TRBD2. This CDR3 is built from 16 residues. Trimming removed 5 bases from V and 11 bases from J; junction bases left unmatched: 13. CDR1 and CDR2 from the germline V gene are MDHEN and SYDVKM. The CDR3 spells CASSLARTSGKNKQFF. Here the CDR3 DNA reads TGTGCCAGCAGTCTAGCCCGGACTAGCGGGAAGAATAAGCAGTTCTTC.

This clonotype was seen only a few times. The chain combines TRBV28 with TRBJ2-7, with 11 positions matching TRBD1. Germline-derived CDR1 and CDR2 are MDHEN and SYDVKM. The V and J ends lost 6 bases and 2 bases, in that order; junction bases with no gene match: 9. This CDR3 is built from 16 residues. CDR3 loop: CASRFAPGQGAYEQYF. The CDR3 region has the DNA TGTGCCAGCAGGTTTGCCCCGGGACAGGGGGCCTACGAGCAGTACTTC.

At least ten counts were recorded for this clonotype. V gene TRBV6-1 combines with J gene TRBJ2-2; the D gene is possibly TRBD1 (5 bases). This CDR3 is built from 15 residues. The germline V gene encodes CDR1 MNHNS and CDR2 SASEGT. The V and J ends lost 1 base and 0 bases respectively, with 6 bases between them. CDR3 sequence: CASSEDRTNTGELFF. The DNA of the CDR3 is TGTGCCAGCAGTGAAGACAGGACGAACACCGGGGAGCTGTTTTTT.

CDR3 in DNA: TGTGCCAGCAGCACCGGGACTTCACTGGGGGGCTACACCTTC. Amino acid sequence: CASSTGTSLGGYTF. This chain connects TRBV7-2 to TRBJ1-2; D might be TRBD1 (5 bases). Trimming took off 5 bases at V and 8 bases at J, with 18 bases between the two ends. CDR3 length: 14 residues. Germline assignment: CDR1 SGHTA and CDR2 FQGNSA.

As for this clonotype: This may stem from a read error, because a much larger clone lies one nucleotide away. J is TRBJ1-1 and V is TRBV7-9; D ambiguous. Trimming shortened V by 10 bases and J by 6 bases, and 15 bases separated the two germline ends. The CDR3 length is 12 residues. Germline assignment: CDR1 SEHNR and CDR2 FQNEAQ (reference sequence). CDR3 residues: CANSLTKAEAFF. For the CDR3, the DNA is TGTGCCAACAGTCTTACAAAGGCTGAAGCTTTCTTT.

The V gene is TRBV7-6, the J gene TRBJ2-1, with a weak D call TRBD2 (5 bases). Looked up from germline, CDR1 is SGHVS and CDR2 is FNYEAQ. The CDR3 loop spans 11 amino acids. Trimming left V 1 base short and J 13 bases short, with 8 bases between. Here the CDR3 reads CASSLGETQFF. The CDR3 DNA sequence: TGTGCCAGCAGCTTAGGGGAGACCCAGTTCTTC. Combining the CDR3 with reference TRBV7-6 and TRBJ2-1 gives the whole variable domain GAGVSQSPRYKVTKRGQDVALRCDPISGHVSLYWYRQALGQGPEFLTYFNYEAQQDKSGLPNDRFSAERPEGSISTLTIQRTEQRDSAMYRCASSLGETQFFGPGTRLTVL.